Listed here are 27 T cell receptor beta chains from one sample, sequenced in a study of blood T cell repertoires in COVID-19. Measured with immunoSEQ multiplex PCR; TCRdb has only the in-frame clones, and not every one. The sample holds about 150,000 clones; roughly 80% are singletons and the top ten take less than 5%. Sequenced: peripheral blood. The receptors were sampled from a woman aged 70-85 years with COVID-19, enrolled during active disease.

The rearrangement links TRBV7-8 to TRBJ1-5; maybe TRBD1 (6 bases). Germline CDR1 SGHVS, CDR2 FQNEAQ. V dropped 6 bases and J dropped 0 bases, with 18 bases sitting between them. The CDR3 contains 17 residues. CDR3 amino acids: CASRTSGTPYSNQPQHF. In DNA, the CDR3 is TGTGCCAGCAGAACATCCGGGACACCCTATAGCAATCAGCCCCAGCATTTT.

The rearrangement joins TRBV9 to TRBJ1-2; D uncertain. The germline CDR1 and CDR2 sequences are SGDLS and YYNGEE. Trimming removed 0 bases from V and 1 base from J, with 10 bases in between. This CDR3 contains 15 residues. The CDR3, as DNA: TGTGCCAGCAGCGTAGCGGCGGATCTTAACTATGGCTACACCTTC. Its translation: CASSVAADLNYGYTF.

This chain joins TRBV3-1 (or the pseudogene TRBV3-2) and TRBJ2-1; D remains unclear. The CDR3 length is 15 residues. Germline CDR1 is LGHDT and CDR2 is YNNKEL (reference sequence). Deletions cut 0 bases from V and 0 bases from J, with 6 bases between. CDR3 protein: CASSQDSSSYNEQFF. CDR3 nucleotide sequence: TGTGCCAGCAGCCAAGATAGTAGCTCCTACAATGAGCAGTTCTTC.

The rearrangement uses TRBV11-3 and TRBJ2-1, with 7 bases matching TRBD1. There are 15 residues in the CDR3. V lost 3 bases and J lost 8; bases outside the gene matches: 10. Per the germline V gene, CDR1 is SGHNT and CDR2 is YENEEA. CDR3 DNA: TGTGCCAGCAGCTTGAATACAGGGGTCGGGTATGAGCAGTTCTTC. Encoded protein: CASSLNTGVGYEQFF.

This chain uses TRBV28 with TRBJ1-6, with TRBD1 matching 8 bases. Germline V lookup: CDR1 MDHEN, CDR2 SYDVKM. The CDR3 length is 14 residues. V lost 4 bases to trimming and J lost 8 bases; unmatched junction nucleotides: 4. CDR3 nucleotide sequence: TGTGCCAGCAGTTCTGACAGGGGATATTCACCCCTCCACTTT. Translating it yields CASSSDRGYSPLHF.

The rearrangement links TRBV6-5 to TRBJ1-1; TRBD1 aligns across 12 bases. J was trimmed by 7 bases and V by 1 base; bases with no gene match: 7. The CDR3 covers 16 residues. Looked up from germline, CDR1 is MNHEY and CDR2 is SVGAGI. CDR3 loop: CASSYYRDRGQNEAFF. In DNA form, the CDR3 reads TGTGCCAGCAGTTACTACCGGGACAGGGGGCAAAATGAAGCTTTCTTT.

The chain employs TRBV6-5 and TRBJ1-1; TRBD1 agrees at 9 bases. The ends lost 6 bases at V and 5 bases at J; junction bases unmatched: 10. Per germline, CDR1 MNHEY and CDR2 SVGAGI. The CDR3 sequence is 15 residues long. The CDR3 region is CASRTVTGGSTEAFF. In nucleotides, the CDR3 is TGTGCCAGCAGGACTGTCACAGGGGGCAGTACTGAAGCTTTCTTT.

V gene TRBV19 combines with J gene TRBJ1-5; 9 nucleotides align to TRBD1. CDR1 and CDR2 (germline): LNHDA, SQIVND (reference sequence). Trimming took 8 bases from V and 6 from J; bases not matched to a gene: 17. This CDR3 contains 17 residues. The CDR3 reads CASRAIGGQGTGQPQHF. The CDR3 DNA follows: TGTGCCAGTCGAGCCATCGGTGGACAGGGGACGGGTCAGCCCCAGCATTTT.

This clone came up once. The chain has TRBV7-2 and TRBJ1-5; unclear D gene. The CDR3 is 12 amino acids. CDR1 is SGHTA and CDR2 is FQGNSA in the germline V gene. The V end lost 4 bases, the J end lost 3 bases, and 4 bases lay between the germline ends. CDR3 sequence: CASSSLNQPQHF. CDR3 in DNA: TGTGCCAGCAGCTCCCTCAATCAGCCCCAGCATTTT.

CDR3 in amino acids: CASRGAGAEAFF. CDR3 DNA: TGTGCCAGCAGGGGGGCCGGCGCTGAAGCTTTCTTT. The gene calls are TRBV28 and TRBJ1-1; D may be TRBD1 (6 bases). The CDR3 is 12 residues long. CDR1 is MDHEN, CDR2 SYDVKM, per germline. The V end was cut by 6 bases, the J end by 6 bases, with 11 bases between.

The chain recombines TRBV2 with TRBJ2-2; tentatively, D is TRBD1 (6 bases). CDR1 and CDR2 from the germline V gene are SNHLY and FYNNEI. The CDR3 is 14 amino acids. V shed 6 bases and J shed 1 base, with 9 bases lying between them. In nucleotides, the CDR3 is TGTGCCAGCAGATACAGGGAGAACACCGGGGAGCTGTTTTTT. This translates into CASRYRENTGELFF.

This clone was recorded a few times. The rearrangement links TRBV29-1 to TRBJ1-1, with TRBD1 as a possible D gene (5 bases). The length of the CDR3 is 12 residues. With 6 bases removed from V and 6 bases from J, the gap between germline ends came to 14 bases. Germline V gene lookup returns CDR1 SQVTM and CDR2 ANQGSEA. The CDR3 region has the DNA TGCAGCGTCGGAGACAGTCACTCTGAAGCTTTCTTT. Protein product: CSVGDSHSEAFF.

V usage is TRBV5-1 and J usage is TRBJ2-6; D is unclear. V was cut by 4 bases and J by 0 bases, with 8 bases left in between. The CDR3 runs to 15 residues. Per the germline V gene, CDR1 is SGHRS and CDR2 is YFSETQ. The CDR3 coding sequence is TGCGCCAGCAGCCCCCCTTACTCTGGGGCCAACGTCCTGACTTTC. The encoded protein is CASSPPYSGANVLTF.

V usage is TRBV5-1 and J usage is TRBJ2-7; TRBD2 matches at 7 bases. The CDR3 totals 14 residues. Germline V gene sequence: CDR1 SGHRS, CDR2 YFSETQ. The V and J ends lost 0 bases and 7 bases, in that order; junction bases with no gene match: 7. CDR3 in amino acids: CASSLDGRGFEQYF. The CDR3, as DNA: TGCGCCAGCAGCTTGGATGGGCGGGGGTTTGAGCAGTACTTC. Complete variable domain (other parts from reference TRBV5-1 and TRBJ2-7): KAGVTQTPRYLIKTRGQQVTLSCSPISGHRSVSWYQQTPGQGLQFLFEYFSETQRNKGNFPGRFSGRQFSNSRSEMNVSTLELGDSALYLCASSLDGRGFEQYFGPGTRLTVT.

V usage is TRBV7-2 and J usage is TRBJ2-2, with a tentative D call TRBD2 (5 bases). There are 14 residues in the CDR3. The V end lost 5 bases, the J end lost 5 bases, and 12 bases lay between the germline ends. The germline V gene encodes CDR1 SGHTA and CDR2 FQGNSA. CDR3 sequence reads: CASSPRSGTGELFF. CDR3 nucleotide sequence: TGTGCCAGCAGCCCCCGGTCGGGGACCGGGGAGCTGTTTTTT.

This sequence joins TRBV3-1 (or the pseudogene TRBV3-2) and TRBJ1-5, with no clear D. The CDR3 runs to 13 residues. Deletions cut 1 base from V and 7 bases from J, with 8 bases between. Germline V gives CDR1 LGHDT, CDR2 YNNKEL (reference sequence). The CDR3 DNA reads TGTGCCAGCAGCCAAGCCGGAGGCCAGCCCCAGCATTTT. Translation: CASSQAGGQPQHF.

The chain carries TRBV28 and TRBJ1-1, with D possibly being TRBD1 (5 bases). CDR3 size: 13 residues. Trimming left V 2 bases short and J 8 bases short, with 12 bases between. CDR1 and CDR2 (germline): MDHEN, SYDVKM. The CDR3 here is CASSLDSPGEAFF. CDR3 sequence (DNA): TGTGCCAGCAGTTTAGACTCACCAGGGGAAGCTTTCTTT.

The rearrangement uses TRBV2 and TRBJ1-2; 7 nucleotides agree with TRBD1. V dropped 2 bases and J dropped 6; count of bases not matched to a gene: 3. Germline loops: CDR1 SNHLY, CDR2 FYNNEI. The CDR3 has 13 amino acids. The CDR3 loop is CASSELTGNGYTF. The CDR3 DNA is TGTGCCAGCAGTGAACTGACAGGGAATGGCTACACCTTC.

This chain joins TRBV28 and TRBJ1-3; 7 nucleotides agree with TRBD1. The CDR3 totals 16 residues. J was trimmed by 0 bases and V by 6 bases; bases with no gene match: 8. CDR1 and CDR2 from the germline V gene are MDHEN and SYDVKM. The CDR3 loop is CASRRQGQSSGNTIYF. DNA of the CDR3: TGTGCCAGCAGAAGACAGGGTCAAAGCTCTGGAAACACCATATATTTT.

CDR3 region: CASSTGLGYTF. CDR3 nucleotide sequence: TGTGCCAGCTCTACAGGGCTGGGCTACACCTTC. The J gene is TRBJ1-2, the V gene TRBV12-3 or TRBV12-4; tentative D call: TRBD1 (6 bases). CDR3 size: 11 residues. V lost 8 bases and J lost 8, with 12 bases in between.

The chain uses TRBV5-6 and TRBJ1-1; D possibly corresponds to TRBD1 (5 bases). The CDR3 spans 16 residues. The V gene's germline CDR1 is SGHDT and CDR2 YYEEEE. V lost 3 bases and J lost 5, with 20 bases in between. The CDR3 DNA reads TGTGCCAGCAGCTCCCCCCCTACAGGCATCGGGACTGAAGCTTTCTTT. Protein sequence: CASSSPPTGIGTEAFF.

The sample holds a few counts of this clone. The chain has TRBV30 and TRBJ2-6; tentatively, D is TRBD2 (5 bases). V was trimmed by 3 bases and J by 0 bases, leaving 18 bases between them. Germline V gene data show CDR1 as GTSNPN and CDR2 as SVGIG (reference sequence). The CDR3 has 18 residues. The CDR3 region is CAWSIDGRGFSGANVLTF. The CDR3 bases are TGTGCCTGGAGCATAGATGGCCGGGGTTTCTCTGGGGCCAACGTCCTGACTTTC.

The rearrangement uses TRBV9 and TRBJ1-1; D unclear. This CDR3 spans 14 amino acids. CDR1 and CDR2 (germline): SGDLS, YYNGEE. The V end lost 3 bases, the J end lost 1 base, and 10 bases lay between the germline ends. CDR3 sequence (DNA): TGTGCCAGCAGCGGCCTAGGAGGGAACACTGAAGCTTTCTTT. This codes for CASSGLGGNTEAFF.

The chain carries TRBV25-1 and TRBJ1-2; 9 bases line up with TRBD1. Germline V gene sequence: CDR1 MGHDK, CDR2 SYGVNS. The CDR3 consists of 15 residues. V trimming: 6 bases; J trimming: 1 base; junction bases outside the gene matches: 6. CDR3: CASSPRQGVNYGYTF. The CDR3 bases are TGTGCCAGCAGCCCTCGACAGGGGGTTAACTATGGCTACACCTTC.

The chain links TRBV29-1 to TRBJ2-7; 7 bases are shared with TRBD1. J gave up 6 bases and V 7 bases, and 6 bases lay outside the gene matches. Germline V gene lookup returns CDR1 SQVTM and CDR2 ANQGSEA. This CDR3 spans 11 amino acids. The CDR3 sequence is CSGQTGFEQYF. As DNA, the CDR3 is TGCAGCGGGCAGACAGGGTTCGAGCAGTACTTC.

This clone was seen just once. The V call is TRBV29-1, the J call TRBJ2-7, with 9 bases fitting TRBD1. This CDR3 is 14 amino acids long. V lost 4 bases to trimming and J lost 2 bases; unmatched junction nucleotides: 6. Germline CDR1 and CDR2: SQVTM and ANQGSEA. CDR3 sequence: CSVGQGGIAYEQYF. The CDR3 nucleotides read TGCAGCGTTGGACAGGGGGGTATTGCCTACGAGCAGTACTTC.

This clone was recorded many times. The rearrangement joins TRBV13 to TRBJ2-1; 7 bases match TRBD2. CDR3 size: 17 residues. CDR1 is PRHDT and CDR2 is FYEKMQ in the germline V gene (reference sequence). The junction had 13 bases not matched to a gene; V was cut back by 5 bases and J by 3 bases. For the CDR3, the DNA is TGTGCCAGCAGCCCAGAACCTTTAGCGGGTGACTACAATGAGCAGTTCTTC. Amino acids: CASSPEPLAGDYNEQFF.